This TCR beta chain was observed in a study of cytomegalovirus exposure and HLA in healthy donors. Sequencing used immunoSEQ multiplex PCR; TCRdb keeps in-frame clones, though not all of them. The sample lists 250,000 to 300,000 clones, about 90% occurring once. The CDR3 loop spans 15 amino acids. The source is a young woman in good health and CMV-seronegative. The chain links TRBV21-1 to TRBJ1-2; the table gives TRBD1 as D, unverified against the DNA. TRBV21-1 is a pseudogene segment. Sequencing was performed on PBMCs. The DNA of the CDR3 is TGTGCCAGCAGCAAAGTGGCAGGGTTTAAGGCGGGCTACACCTTC. This sequence encodes CASSKVAGFKAGYTF.